This T cell receptor beta chain was identified in a study of T cell responses to AZD1222 COVID-19 vaccine. Germline CDR1 and CDR2: SEHNR and FQNEAQ (reference sequence). The length of the CDR3 is 13 residues. V shed 1 base and J shed 6 bases, with 10 bases lying between them. Using immunoSEQ multiplex PCR, the repertoire was profiled, and TCRdb retains in-frame clones only, with some absent. This table holds roughly 100,000 clones, approximately 86% found once. The sequence was collected from an adult who received the MenACWY meningococcal vaccine as a control. The sequencing used peripheral blood, collected 28 days after the second dose of the MenACWY control vaccine. The chain has TRBV7-9 and TRBJ2-7; D not resolved. The CDR3 protein is CASSLESVIEQYF. CDR3 bases: TGTGCCAGCAGCTTAGAGTCGGTGATCGAGCAGTACTTC.